These 16 T cell receptor beta chains came from one sample sequenced in a study of blood T cell repertoires in COVID-19. Some clones are missing from TCRdb's copy, which holds only in-frame ones; the method was immunoSEQ multiplex PCR. In the table there are nearly 110,000 clones, 75% to 85% of which are singletons. Material: peripheral blood. The receptors shown here come from a man aged 80 or over with COVID-19, enrolled during active disease.

The V call is TRBV16, the J call TRBJ1-2; no clear D gene. CDR1 and CDR2 (germline): KGHSY, FQNENV. There are 14 residues in the CDR3. The ends were cut back, 1 base at V and 2 bases at J, with 8 bases in the middle. CDR3 coding DNA: TGTGCCAGCAGCCAATTCCGGGAGAACTATGGCTACACCTTC. Its translation is CASSQFRENYGYTF. Complete variable domain (other parts from reference TRBV16 and TRBJ1-2): GEEVAQTPKHLVRGEGQKAKLYCAPIKGHSYVFWYQQVLKNEFKFLISFQNENVFDETGMPKERFSAKCLPNSPCSLEIQATKLEDSAVYFCASSQFRENYGYTFGSGTRLTVV.

This clone has only a few counts. This rearrangement joins TRBV9 to TRBJ2-7; 9 bases align to TRBD1. This CDR3 region has 16 residues. CDR1 and CDR2 (germline): SGDLS, YYNGEE. Trimming removed 4 bases from V and 5 bases from J; junction bases left unmatched: 13. The CDR3 is CASSSRLGTGRHEQYF. CDR3 DNA sequence: TGTGCCAGCAGCTCCCGCCTGGGGACAGGGAGACACGAGCAGTACTTC.

The chain has TRBV10-1 and TRBJ2-1; weak D call: TRBD2 (6 bases). The length of the CDR3 is 14 residues. The germline V gene has CDR1 WNHNN and CDR2 SYGVQD (reference sequence). V was cut by 2 bases and J by 3 bases, with 8 bases left in between. The DNA for the CDR3 is TGCGCCAGCAGTGAGAAGACTAGCTACAATGAGCAGTTCTTC. Its protein is CASSEKTSYNEQFF.

This clone was picked up a small number of times. This sequence joins TRBV9 and TRBJ1-2; 9 bases are shared with TRBD1. The CDR3 length is 15 residues. Per germline, CDR1 SGDLS and CDR2 YYNGEE. Trimming at V came to 2 bases and at J to 4 bases, leaving 6 bases not matched to a gene. CDR3 region: CASSVGQGLGYGYTF. The CDR3 DNA is TGTGCCAGCAGCGTTGGACAGGGGCTGGGCTATGGCTACACCTTC.

This chain uses TRBV5-4 with TRBJ2-3, with 9 bases that match TRBD2. CDR1 and CDR2 (germline): SGHNT, YYREEE (reference sequence). V was clipped by 3 bases and J by 5 bases; unmatched bases: 4. The CDR3 runs to 14 residues. As DNA, the CDR3 is TGTGCCAGCAGCTCCCCAGCGGGAGGAGATACGCAGTATTTT. Translated, it gives CASSSPAGGDTQYF.

The chain uses TRBV4-2 and TRBJ2-7; 12 positions match TRBD2. Germline values: CDR1 LGHNA, CDR2 YNFKEQ. The CDR3 spans 16 residues. J lost 4 bases, V lost 4 bases, and 8 bases had no gene match. CDR3 sequence (DNA): TGTGCCAGCAGCCCCAGGACTAGCGGGATTCTTTACGAGCAGTACTTC. Its protein product is CASSPRTSGILYEQYF.

The J gene is TRBJ2-7, the V gene TRBV7-2, with D maybe TRBD2 (6 bases). Germline values: CDR1 SGHTA, CDR2 FQGNSA. This CDR3 is built from 14 residues. The ends were cut back, 3 bases at V and 1 base at J, with 10 bases in the middle. CDR3 residues: CASSLSSGSYEQYF. CDR3 DNA sequence: TGTGCCAGCAGCTTGAGTAGCGGTTCCTACGAGCAGTACTTC.

The chain has TRBV5-1 and TRBJ1-1, with D possibly matching TRBD1 (5 bases). In germline, CDR1 is SGHRS, CDR2 YFSETQ. Trimming removed 0 bases at V and 7 bases at J, with 13 bases between. This CDR3 spans 14 amino acids. CDR3 sequence: CASSLGTDTVEAFF. The DNA of the CDR3 is TGCGCCAGCAGCTTGGGGACGGACACAGTTGAAGCTTTCTTT.

V gene TRBV6-5 combines with J gene TRBJ1-1, with TRBD1 matching over 7 bases. CDR3 length equals 15 residues. The V gene end was trimmed by 8 bases and the J gene end by 7 bases; junction bases not matched to a gene: 16. Germline assignment: CDR1 MNHEY and CDR2 SVGAGI. This CDR3 reads CASGRIDREVIEAFF. The DNA for the CDR3 is TGTGCCAGCGGGAGGATCGACAGGGAAGTTATTGAAGCTTTCTTT.

This clone has a handful of counts. This chain links TRBV11-2 with TRBJ1-5; D might be TRBD1 (5 bases). The CDR3 contains 14 residues. V gave up 0 bases and J gave up 5 bases, with 8 bases separating them. In germline, CDR1 is SGHAT, CDR2 FQNNGV. The CDR3 is CASSLDGGDQPQHF. For the CDR3, the DNA is TGTGCCAGCAGCTTAGATGGGGGGGATCAGCCCCAGCATTTT.

This clone appeared a few times. The rearrangement links TRBV5-1 to TRBJ2-2; TRBD1 matches at 8 bases. This CDR3 has 14 amino acids. V shed 4 bases, J shed 5 bases, and the junction held 4 bases outside the gene matches. Germline CDR1 SGHRS, CDR2 YFSETQ. The CDR3 region has the DNA TGCGCCAGCAGCACGGACAGGGCTACCGGGGAGCTGTTTTTT. Its translation is CASSTDRATGELFF.

The chain uses TRBV6-4 and TRBJ1-1; D is uncertain. The V gene's germline CDR1 is MRHNA and CDR2 SNTAGT. V was shortened by 6 bases and J by 0 bases, with 8 bases between the two germline ends. CDR3 length equals 13 residues. The CDR3 protein is CASSGEVNTEAFF. The CDR3 coding sequence is TGTGCCAGCAGCGGGGAAGTGAACACTGAAGCTTTCTTT.

About this clone: In the same sample, other DNA sequences code for this CDR3. The V call is TRBV7-9, the J call TRBJ1-1; TRBD1 is a possible D gene (5 bases). Germline-derived CDR1 and CDR2 are SEHNR and FQNEAQ (reference sequence). The CDR3 covers 13 residues. Trimming left V 2 bases short and J 1 base short, with 5 bases between. CDR3 sequence (DNA): TGTGCCAGCAGCTTACAGGGGAACACTGAAGCTTTCTTT. Translating it yields CASSLQGNTEAFF.

This chain joins TRBV5-1 and TRBJ2-2; the D gene is possibly TRBD1 (6 bases). Between the trimmed V and J ends, which lost 4 bases and 5 bases, there was a span of 9 bases. This CDR3 has 13 residues. CDR1 is SGHRS and CDR2 is YFSETQ in the germline V gene. The CDR3 DNA reads TGCGCCAGCAGCGGCGGACAGACCGGGGAGCTGTTTTTT. The encoded protein is CASSGGQTGELFF.

The J gene is TRBJ2-2, the V gene TRBV28; 7 bases line up with TRBD1. The length of the CDR3 is 16 residues. The germline CDR1 and CDR2 sequences are MDHEN and SYDVKM. J gave up 6 bases and V 2 bases, and 9 bases lay outside the gene matches. CDR3 loop: CASSLLQTGLAGELFF. In DNA form, the CDR3 reads TGTGCCAGCAGTTTACTCCAGACAGGGTTGGCCGGGGAGCTGTTTTTT.

This clone was seen once. The chain has TRBV30 and TRBJ1-2; perhaps TRBD1 as D (5 bases). Germline assignment: CDR1 GTSNPN and CDR2 SVGIG (reference sequence). V was pared by 1 base and J by 4 bases, with 13 bases between. There are 14 residues in the CDR3. The CDR3 loop reads CAWSGTQGPYGYTF. The CDR3 nucleotides read TGTGCCTGGAGTGGCACGCAGGGCCCCTATGGCTACACCTTC.